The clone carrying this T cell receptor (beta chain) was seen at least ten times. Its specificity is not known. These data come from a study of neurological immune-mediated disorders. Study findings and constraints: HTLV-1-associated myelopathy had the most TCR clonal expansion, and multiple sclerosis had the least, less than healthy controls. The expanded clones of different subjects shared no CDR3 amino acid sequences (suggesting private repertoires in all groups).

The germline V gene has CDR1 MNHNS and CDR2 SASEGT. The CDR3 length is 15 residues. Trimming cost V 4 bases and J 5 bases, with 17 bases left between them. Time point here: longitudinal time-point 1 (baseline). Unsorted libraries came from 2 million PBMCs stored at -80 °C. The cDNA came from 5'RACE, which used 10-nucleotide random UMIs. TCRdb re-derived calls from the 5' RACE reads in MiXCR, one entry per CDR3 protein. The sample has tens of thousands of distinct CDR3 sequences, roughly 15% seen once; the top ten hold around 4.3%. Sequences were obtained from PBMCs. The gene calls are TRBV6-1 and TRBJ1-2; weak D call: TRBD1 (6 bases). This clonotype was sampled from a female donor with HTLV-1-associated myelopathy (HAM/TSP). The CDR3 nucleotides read TGTGCCAGCAGTGCCCAACAGGGAACGGGTTATGGCTACACCTTC. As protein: CASSAQQGTGYGYTF.